This T cell receptor beta chain was sequenced in a study of T cells in tuberculosis. The method was immunoSEQ multiplex PCR; TCRdb's version includes in-frame clones alone and lacks a portion of them. Of roughly 41,000 clones in the sample, 90% to 95% were seen once. Germline V gene lookup returns CDR1 SGHVS and CDR2 FQNEAQ. J gave up 6 bases and V 1 base, and 6 bases lay outside the gene matches. The CDR3 length is 15 residues. This clone was seen a single time. The gene calls are TRBV7-8 and TRBJ2-5; 9 nucleotides align to TRBD1. This TCR was recovered from a donor aged 5-35 years with latent tuberculosis or without tuberculosis infection. Some clones in this sample may be carry-over from other donors' samples. Material: PBMCs. The DNA of the CDR3 is TGTGCCAGCAGCTTAGGACAGGGGGTTTTGAAGACCCAGTACTTC. Translation: CASSLGQGVLKTQYF. Supplemented by reference TRBV7-8 and TRBJ2-5, the full variable domain reads GAGVSQSPRYKVAKRGQDVALRCDPISGHVSLFWYQQALGQGPEFLTYFQNEAQLDKSGLPSDRFFAERPEGSVSTLKIQRTQQEDSAVYLCASSLGQGVLKTQYFGPGTRLLVL.